This T cell receptor beta chain was retrieved from a study of T-cell memory formation after mild COVID-19. Study-level points and caveats: A balance of CD4 and CD8 characterized clones contracting day 15 to 85, whereas later expanders leaned CD4+.

The CDR3 consists of 15 residues. CDR1 SQVTM and CDR2 ANQGSEA come from the germline V gene. J gave up 4 bases and V 3 bases, and 6 bases lay outside the gene matches. TCRdb redid the calling of the 5' RACE reads with MiXCR, one entry per CDR3 protein. The table includes about 420,000 distinct CDR3 sequences, 20% to 30% detected once. Details on this clonotype: The antigen is undetermined.

V gene TRBV29-1 combines with J gene TRBJ2-1; TRBD2 agrees at 10 bases. The specimen was PBMCs or a T cell subset sorted from them (not recorded which). The clonotype originates from an adult woman who had mild COVID-19 (a few samples of this study predate the infection). Cell type and time point are not known. As DNA, the CDR3 is TGCAGCGTTGACCGAGCGGGAGGGACTTACAATGAGCAGTTCTTC. Amino acid sequence: CSVDRAGGTYNEQFF.